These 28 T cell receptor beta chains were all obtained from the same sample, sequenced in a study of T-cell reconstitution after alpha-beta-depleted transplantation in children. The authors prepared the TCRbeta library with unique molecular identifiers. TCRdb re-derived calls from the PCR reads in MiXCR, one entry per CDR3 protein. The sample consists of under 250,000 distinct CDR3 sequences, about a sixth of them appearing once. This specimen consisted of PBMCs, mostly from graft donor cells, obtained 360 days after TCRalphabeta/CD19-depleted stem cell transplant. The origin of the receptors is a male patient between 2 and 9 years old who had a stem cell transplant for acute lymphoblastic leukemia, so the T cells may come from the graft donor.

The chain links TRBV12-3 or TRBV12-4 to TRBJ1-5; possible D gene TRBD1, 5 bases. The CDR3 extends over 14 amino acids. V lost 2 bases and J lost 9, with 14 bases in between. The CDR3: CASSLYGVGGPQHF. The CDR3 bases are TGTGCCAGCAGTTTATATGGCGTGGGGGGGCCCCAGCATTTT.

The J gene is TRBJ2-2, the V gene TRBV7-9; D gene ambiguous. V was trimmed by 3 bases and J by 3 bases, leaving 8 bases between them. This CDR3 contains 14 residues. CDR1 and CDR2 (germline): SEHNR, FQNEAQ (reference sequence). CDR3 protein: CASSFGVYTGELFF. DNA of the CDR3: TGTGCCAGCAGCTTTGGTGTTTACACCGGGGAGCTGTTTTTT. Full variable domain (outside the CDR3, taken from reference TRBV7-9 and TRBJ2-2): DTGVSQNPRHKITKRGQNVTFRCDPISEHNRLYWYRQTLGQGPEFLTYFQNEAQLEKSRLLSDRFSAERPKGSFSTLEIQRTEQGDSAMYLCASSFGVYTGELFFGEGSRLTVL.

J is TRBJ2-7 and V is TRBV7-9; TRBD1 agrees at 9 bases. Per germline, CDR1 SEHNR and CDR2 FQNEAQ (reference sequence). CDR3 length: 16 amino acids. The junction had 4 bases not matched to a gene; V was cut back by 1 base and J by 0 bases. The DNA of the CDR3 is TGTGCCAGCAGCTTAGGGGGGACAGGGAGCTCCTACGAGCAGTACTTC. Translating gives CASSLGGTGSSYEQYF.

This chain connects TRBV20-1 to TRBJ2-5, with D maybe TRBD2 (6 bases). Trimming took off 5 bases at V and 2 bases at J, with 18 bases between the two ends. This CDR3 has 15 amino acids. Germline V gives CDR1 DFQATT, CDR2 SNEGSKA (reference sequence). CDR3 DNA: TGCAGTGCTCCCAATCTTGTTAGCGGACAAGAGACCCAGTACTTC. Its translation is CSAPNLVSGQETQYF.

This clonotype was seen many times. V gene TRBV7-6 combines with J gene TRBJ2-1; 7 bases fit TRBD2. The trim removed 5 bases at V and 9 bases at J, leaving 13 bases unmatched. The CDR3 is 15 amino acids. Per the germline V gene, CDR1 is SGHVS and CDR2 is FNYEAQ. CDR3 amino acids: CASSRGTTSAGEQFF. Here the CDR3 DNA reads TGTGCCAGCAGCCGTGGCACCACTAGCGCCGGTGAGCAGTTCTTC.

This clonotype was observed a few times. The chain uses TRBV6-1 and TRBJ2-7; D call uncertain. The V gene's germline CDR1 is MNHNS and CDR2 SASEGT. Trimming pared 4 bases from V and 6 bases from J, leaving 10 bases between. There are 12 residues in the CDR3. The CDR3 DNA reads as TGTGCCAGCAGTGGACTGAGCCGCGAGCAGTACTTC. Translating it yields CASSGLSREQYF.

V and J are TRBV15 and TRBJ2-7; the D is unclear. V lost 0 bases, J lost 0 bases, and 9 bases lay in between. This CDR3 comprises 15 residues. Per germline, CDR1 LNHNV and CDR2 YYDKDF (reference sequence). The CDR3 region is CATSRDPGSSYEQYF. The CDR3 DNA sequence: TGTGCCACCAGCAGAGATCCAGGTAGCTCCTACGAGCAGTACTTC.

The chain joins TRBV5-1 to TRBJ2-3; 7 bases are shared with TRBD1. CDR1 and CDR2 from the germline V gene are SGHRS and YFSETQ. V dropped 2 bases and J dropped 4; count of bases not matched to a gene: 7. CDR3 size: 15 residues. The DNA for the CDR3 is TGCGCCAGCAGCTTCGACAGGGTGGTCGCAGATACGCAGTATTTT. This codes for CASSFDRVVADTQYF.

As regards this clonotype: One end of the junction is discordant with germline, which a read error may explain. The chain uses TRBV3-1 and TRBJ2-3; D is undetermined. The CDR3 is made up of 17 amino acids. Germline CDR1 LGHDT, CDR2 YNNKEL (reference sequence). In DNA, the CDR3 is TGTGCCTGCAGCCGACCGGGTGATATCCCTAGCACAGATACGCAGTATTTT. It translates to CACSRPGDIPSTDTQYF.

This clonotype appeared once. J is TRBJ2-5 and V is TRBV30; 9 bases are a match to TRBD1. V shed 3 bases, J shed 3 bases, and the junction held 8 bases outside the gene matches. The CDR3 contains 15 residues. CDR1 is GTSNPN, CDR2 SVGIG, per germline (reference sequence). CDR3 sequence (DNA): TGTGCCTGGAGCCAGGCCGGACAGGGGAAAGAGACCCAGTACTTC. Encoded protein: CAWSQAGQGKETQYF.

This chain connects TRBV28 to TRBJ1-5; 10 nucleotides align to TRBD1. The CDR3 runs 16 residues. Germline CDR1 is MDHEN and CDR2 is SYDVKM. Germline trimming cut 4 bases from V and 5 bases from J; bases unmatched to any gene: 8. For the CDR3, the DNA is TGTGCCAGCAGTTCCTCGGGACAGGGGTACGATCAGCCCCAGCATTTT. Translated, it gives CASSSSGQGYDQPQHF.

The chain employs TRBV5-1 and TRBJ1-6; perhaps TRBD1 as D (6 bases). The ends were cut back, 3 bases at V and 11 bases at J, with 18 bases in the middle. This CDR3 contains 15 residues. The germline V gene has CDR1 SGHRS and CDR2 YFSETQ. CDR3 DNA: TGCGCCAGCAGCTACCGGGACACCGGTACGGCACCCCTCCACTTT. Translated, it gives CASSYRDTGTAPLHF.

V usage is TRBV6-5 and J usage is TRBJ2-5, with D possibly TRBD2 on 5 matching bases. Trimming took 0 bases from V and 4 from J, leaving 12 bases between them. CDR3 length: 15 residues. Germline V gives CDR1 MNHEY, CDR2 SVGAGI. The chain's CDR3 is CASSYSNPRGETQYF. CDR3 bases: TGTGCCAGCAGTTACTCGAATCCCCGGGGAGAGACCCAGTACTTC.

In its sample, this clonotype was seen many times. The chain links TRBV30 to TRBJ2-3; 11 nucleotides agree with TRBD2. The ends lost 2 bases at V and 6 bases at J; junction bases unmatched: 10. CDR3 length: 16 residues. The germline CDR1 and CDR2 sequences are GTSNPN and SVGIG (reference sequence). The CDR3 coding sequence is TGTGCCTGGAGTCCTGGAACTACTAGCGGGAGTGATACGCAGTATTTT. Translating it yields CAWSPGTTSGSDTQYF.

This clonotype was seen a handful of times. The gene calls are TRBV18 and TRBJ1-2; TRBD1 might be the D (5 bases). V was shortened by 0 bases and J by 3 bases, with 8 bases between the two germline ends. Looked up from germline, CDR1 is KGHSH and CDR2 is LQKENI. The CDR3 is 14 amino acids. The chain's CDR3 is CASSPPQGDYGYTF. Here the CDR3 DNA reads TGTGCCAGCTCACCACCGCAGGGAGACTATGGCTACACCTTC.

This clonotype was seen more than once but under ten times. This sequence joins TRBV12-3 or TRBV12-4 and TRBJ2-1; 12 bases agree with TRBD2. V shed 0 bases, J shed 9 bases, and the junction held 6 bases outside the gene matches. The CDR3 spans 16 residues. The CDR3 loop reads CASSLAVLAGGSEQFF. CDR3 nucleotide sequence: TGTGCCAGCAGTTTAGCGGTTCTAGCGGGAGGGAGTGAGCAGTTCTTC.

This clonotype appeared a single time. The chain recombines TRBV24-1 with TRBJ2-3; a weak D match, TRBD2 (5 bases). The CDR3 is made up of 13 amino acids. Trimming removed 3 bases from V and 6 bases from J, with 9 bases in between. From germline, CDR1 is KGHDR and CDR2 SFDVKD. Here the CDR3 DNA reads TGTGCCACCAGTGATCCGGGGTCGGATACGCAGTATTTT. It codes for CATSDPGSDTQYF.

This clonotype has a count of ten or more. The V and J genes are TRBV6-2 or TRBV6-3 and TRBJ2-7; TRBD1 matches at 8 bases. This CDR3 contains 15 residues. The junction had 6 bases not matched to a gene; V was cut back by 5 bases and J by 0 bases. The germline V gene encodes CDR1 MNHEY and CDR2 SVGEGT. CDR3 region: CASSLTGTGSYEQYF. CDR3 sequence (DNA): TGTGCCAGCAGTCTAACCGGGACAGGCTCCTACGAGCAGTACTTC.

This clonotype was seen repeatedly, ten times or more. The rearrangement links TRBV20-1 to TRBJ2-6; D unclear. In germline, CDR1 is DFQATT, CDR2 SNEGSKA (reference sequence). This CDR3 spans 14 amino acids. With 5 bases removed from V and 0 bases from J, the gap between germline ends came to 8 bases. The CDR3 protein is CSAPSGSGANVLTF. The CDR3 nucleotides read TGCAGTGCTCCCTCTGGCTCTGGGGCCAACGTCCTGACTTTC.

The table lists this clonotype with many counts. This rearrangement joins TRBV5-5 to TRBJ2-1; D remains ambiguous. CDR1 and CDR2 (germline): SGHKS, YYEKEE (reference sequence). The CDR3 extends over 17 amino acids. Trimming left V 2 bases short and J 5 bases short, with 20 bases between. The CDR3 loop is CASSLRRALQKHNEQFF. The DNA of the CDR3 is TGTGCCAGCAGCTTAAGGCGCGCACTCCAAAAACACAATGAGCAGTTCTTC. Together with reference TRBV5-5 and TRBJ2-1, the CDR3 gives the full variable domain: DAGVTQSPTHLIKTRGQQVTLRCSPISGHKSVSWYQQVLGQGPQFIFQYYEKEERGRGNFPDRFSARQFPNYSSELNVNALLLGDSALYLCASSLRRALQKHNEQFFGPGTRLTVL.

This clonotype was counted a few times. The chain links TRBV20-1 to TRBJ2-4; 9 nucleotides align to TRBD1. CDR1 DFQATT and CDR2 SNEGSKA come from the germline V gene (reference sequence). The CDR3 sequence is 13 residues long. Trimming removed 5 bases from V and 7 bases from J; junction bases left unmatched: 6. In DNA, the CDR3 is TGCAGTGCTCCTACCGGGACAGGGAACATTCAGTACTTC. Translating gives CSAPTGTGNIQYF.

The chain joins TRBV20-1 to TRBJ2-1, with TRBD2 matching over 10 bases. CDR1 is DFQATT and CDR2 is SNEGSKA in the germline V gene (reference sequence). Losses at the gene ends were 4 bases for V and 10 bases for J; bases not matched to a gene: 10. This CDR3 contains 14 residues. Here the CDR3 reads CSATLAGGFGEQFF. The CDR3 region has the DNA TGCAGTGCTACTTTAGCGGGGGGCTTTGGGGAGCAGTTCTTC.

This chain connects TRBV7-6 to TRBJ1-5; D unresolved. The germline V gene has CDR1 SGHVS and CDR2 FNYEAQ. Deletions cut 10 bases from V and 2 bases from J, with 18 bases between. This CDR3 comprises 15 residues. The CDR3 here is CATSPDVGGNQPQHF. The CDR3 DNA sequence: TGTGCCACCTCGCCGGATGTAGGTGGCAATCAGCCCCAGCATTTT.

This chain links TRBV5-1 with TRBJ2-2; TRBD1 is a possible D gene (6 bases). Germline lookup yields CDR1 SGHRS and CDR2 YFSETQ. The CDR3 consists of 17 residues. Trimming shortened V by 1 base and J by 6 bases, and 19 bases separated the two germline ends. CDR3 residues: CASSLQFSGVESGELFF. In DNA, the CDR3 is TGCGCCAGCAGCTTGCAGTTCTCAGGGGTGGAATCCGGGGAGCTGTTTTTT.

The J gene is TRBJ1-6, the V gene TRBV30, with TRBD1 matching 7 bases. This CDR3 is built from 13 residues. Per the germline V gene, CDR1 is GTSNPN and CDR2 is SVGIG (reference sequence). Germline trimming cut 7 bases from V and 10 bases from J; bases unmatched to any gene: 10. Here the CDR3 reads CAYSNQGDSPLHF. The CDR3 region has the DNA TGTGCCTATAGTAACCAGGGGGACTCACCCCTCCACTTT.

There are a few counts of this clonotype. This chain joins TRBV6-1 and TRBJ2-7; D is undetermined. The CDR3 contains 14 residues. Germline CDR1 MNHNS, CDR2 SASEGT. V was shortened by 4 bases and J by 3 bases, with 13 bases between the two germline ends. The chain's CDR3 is CASSGIETVYEQYF. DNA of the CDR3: TGTGCCAGCAGTGGAATAGAGACTGTCTACGAGCAGTACTTC.

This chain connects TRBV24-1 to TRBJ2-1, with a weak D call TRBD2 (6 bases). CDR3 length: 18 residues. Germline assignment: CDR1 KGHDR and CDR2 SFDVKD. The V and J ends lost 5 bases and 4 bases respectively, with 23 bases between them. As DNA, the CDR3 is TGTGCCACCAGTGCCCGAGGGAAAGGGGACTCACGATACAATGAGCAGTTCTTC. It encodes CATSARGKGDSRYNEQFF.

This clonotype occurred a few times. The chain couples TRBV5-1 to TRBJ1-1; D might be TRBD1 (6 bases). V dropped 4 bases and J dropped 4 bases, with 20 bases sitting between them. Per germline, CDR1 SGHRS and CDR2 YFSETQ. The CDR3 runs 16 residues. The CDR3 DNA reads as TGCGCCAGCAGCCCGCGAGGGGGGGGCAGGTCCACTGAAGCTTTCTTT. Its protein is CASSPRGGGRSTEAFF.